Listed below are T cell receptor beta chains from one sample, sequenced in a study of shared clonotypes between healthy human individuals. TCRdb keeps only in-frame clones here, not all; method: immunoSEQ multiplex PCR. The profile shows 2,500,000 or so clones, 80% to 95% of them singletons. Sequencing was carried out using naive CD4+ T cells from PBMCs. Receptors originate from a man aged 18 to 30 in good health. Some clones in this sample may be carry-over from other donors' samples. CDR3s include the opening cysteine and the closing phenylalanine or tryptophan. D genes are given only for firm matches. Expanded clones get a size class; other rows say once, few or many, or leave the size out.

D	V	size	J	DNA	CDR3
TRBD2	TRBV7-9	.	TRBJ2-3	TGTGCCAGCAGCTTAGGGCGGAGCGGGAGCGTACCAGGGGATACGCAGTATTTT	CASSLGRSGSVPGDTQYF
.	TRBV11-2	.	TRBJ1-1	TGTGCCAGCAGCTTATTAAGACAGTATGAAGCTTTCTTT	CASSLLRQYEAFF
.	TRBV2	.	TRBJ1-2	TGTGCCAGCAGTGACCAGGGGACAAACTATGGCTACACCTTC	CASSDQGTNYGYTF
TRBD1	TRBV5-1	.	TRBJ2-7	TGCGCCAGCAGCTTGGAAGGGACAGGCCCGACGAGCTCCTACGAGCAGTACTTC	CASSLEGTGPTSSYEQYF
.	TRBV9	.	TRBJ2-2	TGTGCCAGCAGCATGGGCACGACAACCGGGGAGCTGTTTTTT	CASSMGTTTGELFF
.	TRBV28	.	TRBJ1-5	TGTGCCAGCAGTTTTGGTTGGGGGTTCAATCAGCCCCAGCATTTT	CASSFGWGFNQPQHF
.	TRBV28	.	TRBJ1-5	TGTGCCAGCAGTTTTCTTACCGGACTGAGCAATCAGCCCCAGCATTTT	CASSFLTGLSNQPQHF
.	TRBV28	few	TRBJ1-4	TGTGCCAGCAGTTTTAGAGTTGCAACTAATGAAAAACTGTTTTTT	CASSFRVATNEKLFF
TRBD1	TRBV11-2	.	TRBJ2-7	TGTGCCAGCAGCTTAGTAACAGGGGAGTCCTACGAGCAGTACTTC	CASSLVTGESYEQYF
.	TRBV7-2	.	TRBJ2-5	TGTGCCAGCAGCTTTTCAGGATTAGAGACCCAGTACTTC	CASSFSGLETQYF
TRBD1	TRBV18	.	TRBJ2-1	TGTGCCAGCTCACCCTTGACAGGGGGTTCCTACAATGAGCAGTTCTTC	CASSPLTGGSYNEQFF
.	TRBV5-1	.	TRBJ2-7	TGCGCCAGCCGATCCCCTACAGGGAGCGAGCAGTACTTC	CASRSPTGSEQYF
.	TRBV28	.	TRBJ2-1	TGTGCCAGCAGTTTTTGGGAGACCCCCCACAATGAGCAGTTCTTC	CASSFWETPHNEQFF
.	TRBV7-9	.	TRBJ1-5	TGTGCCAGCAGCCTGAACACCCAGCCCCAGCATTTT	CASSLNTQPQHF
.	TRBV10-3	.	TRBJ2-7	TGTGCCATCAGTGCTGCCGCAGCGTATACCTACGAGCAGTACTTC	CAISAAAAYTYEQYF
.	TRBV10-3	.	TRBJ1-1	TGTGCCATCGGCCATGACCGGACCCAGGGATTTCTGAACACTGAAGCTTTCTTT	CAIGHDRTQGFLNTEAFF
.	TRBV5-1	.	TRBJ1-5	TGCGCCAGCAGCTTCTATCGACAGCGAAATCAGCCCCAGCATTTT	CASSFYRQRNQPQHF
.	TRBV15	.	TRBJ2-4	TGTGCCACCAGCAGACCCCCTGGAGACATTCAGTACTTC	CATSRPPGDIQYF
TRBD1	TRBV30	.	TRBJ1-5	TGTGCCTGGAGTACAGGGGAGGTTCAGCCCCAGCATTTT	CAWSTGEVQPQHF
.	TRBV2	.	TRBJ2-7	TGTGCCAGCAGACAAGACAACTACGAGCAGTACTTC	CASRQDNYEQYF
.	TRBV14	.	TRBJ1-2	TGTGCCAGCAGCCAAGACAGGGCGGGCTACACCTTC	CASSQDRAGYTF
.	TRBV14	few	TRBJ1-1	TGTGCCAGCAGCCTGGGGGGGCTCGCTTTCTTT	CASSLGGLAFF
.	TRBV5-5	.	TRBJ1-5	TGTGCCAGCAGCTTGGCAACAGGGAACCAGCCCCAGCATTTT	CASSLATGNQPQHF
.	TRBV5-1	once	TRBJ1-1	TGCGCCAGCAGCTCCGGCCATATCATGAACACTGAAGCTTTCTTT	CASSSGHIMNTEAFF
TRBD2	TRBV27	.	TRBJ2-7	TGTGCCAGCAGGAGACTAGCGGCGCACTCCTACGAGCAGTACTTC	CASRRLAAHSYEQYF
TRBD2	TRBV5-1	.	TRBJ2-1	TGCGCCAGCAGCTTGGAACTAGCGGCCTACAATGAGCAGTTCTTC	CASSLELAAYNEQFF
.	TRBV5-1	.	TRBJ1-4	TGCGCCAGCAGCTTGGAGCGGGCAACTAATGAAAAACTGTTTTTT	CASSLERATNEKLFF
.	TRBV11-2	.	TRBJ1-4	TGTGCCAGCAGCTTATTGGTCGTGACGAATGAAAAACTGTTTTTT	CASSLLVVTNEKLFF
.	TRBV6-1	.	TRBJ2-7	TGTGCCAGCAGTGACCGGGACCCACACTTATACGAGCAGTACTTC	CASSDRDPHLYEQYF
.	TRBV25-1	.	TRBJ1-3	TGTGCCAGCAGTGATCCCAGGAGCTCTGGAAACACCATATATTTT	CASSDPRSSGNTIYF